This T cell receptor (beta chain) derives from a study of blood T cell repertoires in COVID-19. Study summary: Samples of COVID-19 (acute and convalescent) were obtained from the United States, Italy and Spain. From T cells, B-cell-depleted T cells, or PBMCs came the material, which was cDNA or gDNA.

Per the study methods: Estimated nucleated cell counts came from reference gene primer amplification. Produced via immunoSEQ multiplex PCR; TCRdb's table is partial and in-frame only. The DNA was the basis for D and trimming; V, J and clone size are from that table. The table records around 120,000 clones, nearly 90% of them present only once. Those enrolled in Seattle joined during active infection and were followed longitudinally afterward. This CDR3 is 17 amino acids long. Germline V gene lookup returns CDR1 MRHNA and CDR2 SNTAGT. Trimming left V 0 bases short and J 8 bases short, with 22 bases between.

This chain connects TRBV6-4 to TRBJ1-2, with D perhaps TRBD1 (6 bases). Sample: peripheral blood. The sequence came from a woman aged 55-70 years with COVID-19, enrolled during active disease. Here the CDR3 DNA reads TGTGCCAGCAGTGACTCTTACAGGGACCCAACCATGGGGGGCTACACCTTC. Protein sequence: CASSDSYRDPTMGGYTF.